This T cell receptor beta chain was observed in a study of blood T cell repertoires in COVID-19. The assay was immunoSEQ multiplex PCR, and TCRdb's table has in-frame clones only and misses some. The data hold about 280,000 clones, with around 88% observed a single time. Study members were between about 18 and 95 years old and lived in some 22 US regions. Between the trimmed V and J ends, which lost 0 bases and 4 bases, there was a span of 9 bases. Germline-derived CDR1 and CDR2 are SGHAT and FQNNGV. The CDR3 runs 14 residues. This clone was observed a single time. J is TRBJ1-1 and V is TRBV11-2; a possible D gene is TRBD1 (5 bases). This receptor was identified in a middle-aged woman who had recovered from COVID-19. Sequenced material: PBMCs or T cells enriched from blood (not recorded which). The CDR3 is CASSLDRVSTEAFF. The CDR3 DNA is TGTGCCAGCAGCTTAGACAGGGTGTCCACTGAAGCTTTCTTT.